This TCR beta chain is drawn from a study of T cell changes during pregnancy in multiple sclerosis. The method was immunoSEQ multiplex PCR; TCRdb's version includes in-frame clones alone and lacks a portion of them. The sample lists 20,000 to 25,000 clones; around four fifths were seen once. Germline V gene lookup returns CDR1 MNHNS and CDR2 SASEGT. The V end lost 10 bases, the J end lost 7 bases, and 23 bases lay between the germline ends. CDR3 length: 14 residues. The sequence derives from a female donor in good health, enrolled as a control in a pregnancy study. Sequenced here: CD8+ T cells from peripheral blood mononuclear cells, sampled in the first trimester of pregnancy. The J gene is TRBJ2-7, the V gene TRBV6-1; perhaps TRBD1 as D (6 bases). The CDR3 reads CATAPVDSPREQYF. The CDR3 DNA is TGTGCCACCGCCCCAGTGGACAGCCCGAGGGAGCAGTACTTC.